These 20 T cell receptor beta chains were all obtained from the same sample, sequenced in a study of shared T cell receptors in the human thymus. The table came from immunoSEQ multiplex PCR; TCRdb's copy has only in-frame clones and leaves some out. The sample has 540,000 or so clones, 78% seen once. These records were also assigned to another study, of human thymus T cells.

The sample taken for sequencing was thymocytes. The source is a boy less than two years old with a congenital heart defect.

This CDR3 reads CATSRVGGGPYEQYF. CDR3 coding DNA: TGTGCCACCAGCAGAGTTGGGGGAGGGCCTTACGAGCAGTACTTC. The chain couples TRBV15 to TRBJ2-7; TRBD2 matches at 7 bases. From germline, CDR1 is LNHNV and CDR2 YYDKDF (reference sequence). The CDR3 contains 15 residues. V dropped 1 base and J dropped 4; count of bases not matched to a gene: 7.

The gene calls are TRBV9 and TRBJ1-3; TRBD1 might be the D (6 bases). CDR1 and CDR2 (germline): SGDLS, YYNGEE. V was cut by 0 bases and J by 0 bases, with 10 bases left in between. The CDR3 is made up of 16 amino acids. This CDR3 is CASSVGTALSGNTIYF. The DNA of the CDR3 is TGTGCCAGCAGCGTAGGGACAGCACTCTCTGGAAACACCATATATTTT.

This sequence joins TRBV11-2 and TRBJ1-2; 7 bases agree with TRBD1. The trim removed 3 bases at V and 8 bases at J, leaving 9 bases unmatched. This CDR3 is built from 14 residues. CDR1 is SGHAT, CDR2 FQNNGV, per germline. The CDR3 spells CASSFRTGTWGYTF. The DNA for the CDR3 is TGTGCCAGCAGCTTCCGGACAGGCACTTGGGGCTACACCTTC.

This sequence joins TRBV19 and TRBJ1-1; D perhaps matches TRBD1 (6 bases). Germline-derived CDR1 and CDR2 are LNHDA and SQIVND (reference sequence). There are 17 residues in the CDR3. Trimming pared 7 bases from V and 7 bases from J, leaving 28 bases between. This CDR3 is CASTSYGGRGPLVEAFF. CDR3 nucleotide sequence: TGTGCCAGTACCTCATACGGTGGCAGGGGCCCTTTGGTTGAAGCTTTCTTT.

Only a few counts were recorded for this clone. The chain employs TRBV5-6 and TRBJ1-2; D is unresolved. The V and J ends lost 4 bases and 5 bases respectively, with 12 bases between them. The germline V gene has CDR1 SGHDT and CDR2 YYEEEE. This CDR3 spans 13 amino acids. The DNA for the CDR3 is TGTGCCAGCAGCACAATTACGGGGTATGGCTACACCTTC. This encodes CASSTITGYGYTF. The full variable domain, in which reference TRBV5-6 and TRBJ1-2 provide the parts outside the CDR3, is DAGVTQSPTHLIKTRGQQVTLRCSPKSGHDTVSWYQQALGQGPQFIFQYYEEEERQRGNFPDRFSGHQFPNYSSELNVNALLLGDSALYLCASSTITGYGYTFGSGTRLTVV.

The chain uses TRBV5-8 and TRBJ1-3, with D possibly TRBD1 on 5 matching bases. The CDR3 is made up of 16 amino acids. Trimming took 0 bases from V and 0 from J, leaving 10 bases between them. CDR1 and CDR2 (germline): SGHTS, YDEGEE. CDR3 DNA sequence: TGTGCCAGCAGCTTGGCGCGGGGGGTCTCTGGAAACACCATATATTTT. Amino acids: CASSLARGVSGNTIYF.

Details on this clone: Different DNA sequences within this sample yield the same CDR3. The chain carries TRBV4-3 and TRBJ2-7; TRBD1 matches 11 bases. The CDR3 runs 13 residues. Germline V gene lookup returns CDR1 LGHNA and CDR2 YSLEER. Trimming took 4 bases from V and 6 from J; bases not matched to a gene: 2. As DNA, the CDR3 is TGCGCCAGCAGCCTTGGGACAGGGGGCGAGCAGTACTTC. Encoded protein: CASSLGTGGEQYF.

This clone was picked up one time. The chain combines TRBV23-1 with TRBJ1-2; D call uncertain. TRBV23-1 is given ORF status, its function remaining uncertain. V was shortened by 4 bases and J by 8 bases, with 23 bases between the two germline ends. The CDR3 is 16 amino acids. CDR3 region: CASSPESGSGFKGYTF. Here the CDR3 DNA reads TGCGCCAGCAGTCCTGAAAGCGGGTCAGGCTTTAAGGGCTACACCTTC.

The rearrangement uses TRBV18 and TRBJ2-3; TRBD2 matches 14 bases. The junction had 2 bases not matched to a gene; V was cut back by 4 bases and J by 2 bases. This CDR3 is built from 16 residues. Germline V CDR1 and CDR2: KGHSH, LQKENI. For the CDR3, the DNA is TGTGCCAGCTCACAGACTAGCGGGAGGGCCACAGATACGCAGTATTTT. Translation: CASSQTSGRATDTQYF. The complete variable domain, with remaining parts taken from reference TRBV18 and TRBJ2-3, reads NAGVMQNPRHLVRRRGQEARLRCSPMKGHSHVYWYRQLPEEGLKFMVYLQKENIIDESGMPKERFSAEFPKEGPSILRIQQVVRGDSAAYFCASSQTSGRATDTQYFGPGTRLTVL.

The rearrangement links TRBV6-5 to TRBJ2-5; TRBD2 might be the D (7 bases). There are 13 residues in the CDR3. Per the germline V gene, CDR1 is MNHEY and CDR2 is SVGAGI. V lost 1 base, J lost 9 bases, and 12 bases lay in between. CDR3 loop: CASSYWGGGAQYF. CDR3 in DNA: TGTGCCAGCAGTTACTGGGGGGGCGGGGCCCAGTACTTC.

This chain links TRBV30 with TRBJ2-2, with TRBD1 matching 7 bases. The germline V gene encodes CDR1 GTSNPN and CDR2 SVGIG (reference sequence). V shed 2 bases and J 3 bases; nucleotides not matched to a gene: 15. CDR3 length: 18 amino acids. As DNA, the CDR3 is TGTGCCTGGAGTTCCCCGGACAGGTCCAAGATGGACACCGGGGAGCTGTTTTTT. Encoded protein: CAWSSPDRSKMDTGELFF.

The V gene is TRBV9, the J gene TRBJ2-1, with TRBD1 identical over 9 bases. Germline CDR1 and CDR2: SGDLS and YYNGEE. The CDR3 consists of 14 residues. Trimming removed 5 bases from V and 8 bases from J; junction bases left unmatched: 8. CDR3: CASSLSQGADEQFF. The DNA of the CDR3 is TGTGCCAGCAGTCTATCACAGGGGGCGGATGAGCAGTTCTTC.

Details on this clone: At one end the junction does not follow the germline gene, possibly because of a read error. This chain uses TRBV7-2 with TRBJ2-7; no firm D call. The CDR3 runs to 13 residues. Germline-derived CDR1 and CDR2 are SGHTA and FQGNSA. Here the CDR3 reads CASSLDFSYEQYF. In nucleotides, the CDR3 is TGTGCCAGCAGTTTAGACTTCTCCTACGAGCAGTACTTC.

CDR3 protein: CASSPAGGSYTEAFF. The CDR3 DNA reads as TGTGCCAGCAGCCCGGCAGGGGGCTCGTACACTGAAGCTTTCTTT. The V gene is TRBV27, the J gene TRBJ1-1; TRBD1 agrees at 8 bases. CDR3 length: 15 amino acids. The V and J ends lost 6 bases and 3 bases, in that order; junction bases with no gene match: 9. From germline, CDR1 is MNHEY and CDR2 SMNVEV (reference sequence).

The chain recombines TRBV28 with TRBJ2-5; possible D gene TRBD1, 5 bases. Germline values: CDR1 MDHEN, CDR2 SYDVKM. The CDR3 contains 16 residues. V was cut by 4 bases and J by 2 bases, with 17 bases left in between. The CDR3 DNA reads TGTGCCAGCAGTTCTCCGAAGGGTCAGGGTCAAGAGACCCAGTACTTC. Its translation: CASSSPKGQGQETQYF. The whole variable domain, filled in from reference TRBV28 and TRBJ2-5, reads DVKVTQSSRYLVKRTGEKVFLECVQDMDHENMFWYRQDPGLGLRLIYFSYDVKMKEKGDIPEGYSVSREKKERFSLILESASTNQTSMYLCASSSPKGQGQETQYFGPGTRLLVL.

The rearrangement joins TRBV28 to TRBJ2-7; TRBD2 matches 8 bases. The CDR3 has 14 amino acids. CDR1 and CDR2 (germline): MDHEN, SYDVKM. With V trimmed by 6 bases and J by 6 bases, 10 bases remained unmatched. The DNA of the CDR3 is TGTGCCAGCAGCCAACGACTAGCGACCGTCGAGCAGTACTTC. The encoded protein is CASSQRLATVEQYF.

The CDR3 loop is CATHSDKGAMNTEAFF. The CDR3 DNA follows: TGTGCCACCCATAGTGATAAAGGGGCCATGAACACTGAAGCTTTCTTT. The chain links TRBV28 to TRBJ1-1; tentative D call: TRBD1 (5 bases). V lost 10 bases, J lost 0 bases, and 21 bases lay in between. The CDR3 is 16 amino acids. The germline V gene encodes CDR1 MDHEN and CDR2 SYDVKM.

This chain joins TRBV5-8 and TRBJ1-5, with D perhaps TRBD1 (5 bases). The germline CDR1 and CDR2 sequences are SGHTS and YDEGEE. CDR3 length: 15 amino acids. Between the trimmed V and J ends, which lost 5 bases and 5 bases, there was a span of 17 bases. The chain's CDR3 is CASSYKWAGDQPQHF. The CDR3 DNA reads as TGTGCCAGCAGTTATAAGTGGGCGGGGGATCAGCCCCAGCATTTT.

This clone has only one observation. CDR3 coding DNA: TGTGCTAGTGCCCCCGGGACAGGTGGAACTCAGCCCCAGCATTTT. This encodes CASAPGTGGTQPQHF. The J gene is TRBJ1-5, the V gene TRBV12-5; TRBD1 matches at 8 bases. Per germline, CDR1 LGHNT and CDR2 FRNRAP. The CDR3 runs to 15 residues. V lost 7 bases and J lost 6; bases outside the gene matches: 11.

DNA for the CDR3: TGTGCCAGCTCATCCCGACAGGGAATGGGAGGCGGCAATGAGCAGTTCTTC. Translated, it gives CASSSRQGMGGGNEQFF. This rearrangement joins TRBV18 to TRBJ2-1; D possibly corresponds to TRBD1 (7 bases). CDR3 length: 17 amino acids. CDR1 KGHSH and CDR2 LQKENI come from the germline V gene. The ends were cut back, 5 bases at V and 6 bases at J, with 23 bases in the middle.